Described below is a single T cell receptor beta chain sequence and its context. This sample was included in a study of CD8 T cells in Susac syndrome. Multiple sclerosis controls were treatment-naive patients with stable or active relapsing-remitting disease. Negative isolation was used for CD8+ and CD4+ T cells and FACS enrichment for TEMRA cells. Germline lookup yields CDR1 DFQATT and CDR2 SNEGSKA (reference sequence). The CDR3 is made up of 15 amino acids. Deletions cut 3 bases from V and 8 bases from J, with 22 bases between. RNA totalling roughly 0.5 to 1 ug underwent reverse transcription with random hexamers. The TCR beta CDR3 was amplified by immunoSEQ multiplex PCR across 54 Vbeta, 13 Jbeta. TCRdb ran MiXCR on the immunoSEQ multiplex PCR reads and lists one entry per CDR3 protein. In the table there are around 130,000 distinct CDR3 sequences, roughly 96% of which are singletons.

The specimen sequenced was CD4+ T cells from PBMCs. This receptor was taken from a human donor with multiple sclerosis. The chain combines TRBV20-1 with TRBJ1-2; D gene unclear. The CDR3 sequence: CSARDRTETIGGYTF. DNA of the CDR3: TGCAGTGCTAGGGATAGGACGGAAACTATCGGGGGCTACACCTTC.